The 24 T cell receptor beta chains presented below share a single source sample, sequenced in a study of CD8 T cells in Susac syndrome. 0.5 to 1 ug RNA was reverse transcribed with random hexamers. TCRdb analysed the immunoSEQ multiplex PCR reads with MiXCR anew, one entry per CDR3 protein. The sample carries under 200,000 distinct CDR3 sequences, about 94% recorded once. Sequencing was carried out using CD4+ T cells from PBMCs. Receptor source: a human donor in good health.

The table lists this clonotype with a count of one. V is TRBV20-1 and J is TRBJ2-3, with TRBD1 as a possible D gene (5 bases). V gave up 7 bases and J gave up 2 bases, with 10 bases separating them. This CDR3 has 12 amino acids. CDR1 is DFQATT, CDR2 SNEGSKA, per germline (reference sequence). CDR3 sequence reads: CSGWGSTDTQYF. The CDR3 DNA is TGCAGTGGATGGGGCTCCACAGATACGCAGTATTTT.

J is TRBJ2-5 and V is TRBV20-1; 10 nucleotides match TRBD2. The ends lost 5 bases at V and 2 bases at J; junction bases unmatched: 14. CDR3 length equals 17 residues. Germline-derived CDR1 and CDR2 are DFQATT and SNEGSKA (reference sequence). This CDR3 reads CSAPRGLAGVEQETQYF. The DNA for the CDR3 is TGCAGTGCTCCTCGCGGGCTAGCGGGGGTAGAACAAGAGACCCAGTACTTC.

This chain joins TRBV2 and TRBJ2-1; possibly TRBD1 for D (5 bases). CDR3 size: 12 residues. Germline V CDR1 and CDR2: SNHLY, FYNNEI. Trimming shortened V by 6 bases and J by 8 bases, and 11 bases separated the two germline ends. CDR3 in amino acids: CASRVAGYEQFF. In DNA form, the CDR3 reads TGTGCCAGCAGAGTAGCAGGGTATGAGCAGTTCTTC.

This clonotype has only one observation. This rearrangement joins TRBV14 to TRBJ1-1; 8 bases align to TRBD1. Losses at the gene ends were 1 base for V and 9 bases for J; bases not matched to a gene: 4. CDR1 is SGHDN and CDR2 is FVKESK in the germline V gene. CDR3 size: 13 residues. In DNA, the CDR3 is TGTGCCAGCAGCCAAGTAGGACAGGGCAAAGCTTTCTTT. It codes for CASSQVGQGKAFF.

The V gene is TRBV9, the J gene TRBJ2-5, with a weak D call TRBD2 (6 bases). In germline, CDR1 is SGDLS, CDR2 YYNGEE. There are 14 residues in the CDR3. The V end was cut by 4 bases, the J end by 4 bases, with 14 bases between. Written as DNA, the CDR3 is TGTGCCAGCAGCCTCTCGGGGGTAGGAGAGACCCAGTACTTC. It codes for CASSLSGVGETQYF.

The V call is TRBV7-9, the J call TRBJ1-1; the D is unclear. CDR1 is SEHNR and CDR2 is FQNEAQ in the germline V gene (reference sequence). Trimming pared 5 bases from V and 4 bases from J, leaving 17 bases between. The CDR3 length is 15 residues. The chain's CDR3 is CASSPKSRLSTEAFF. The CDR3 nucleotides are TGTGCCAGCAGCCCAAAGAGCAGGTTGAGCACTGAAGCTTTCTTT.

The chain couples TRBV20-1 to TRBJ1-1; 8 bases fit TRBD1. With 1 base clipped from V and 1 base from J, the junction kept 2 bases outside the gene matches. CDR1 is DFQATT, CDR2 SNEGSKA, per germline (reference sequence). This CDR3 comprises 14 residues. Here the CDR3 DNA reads TGCAGTGCTAGAGGACAGGGGACGAACACTGAAGCTTTCTTT. This sequence encodes CSARGQGTNTEAFF.

The rearrangement links TRBV4-1 to TRBJ2-3; D remains ambiguous. Germline V lookup: CDR1 MGHRA, CDR2 YSYEKL. V was trimmed by 4 bases and J by 0 bases, leaving 11 bases between them. This CDR3 has 15 residues. DNA for the CDR3: TGCGCCAGCAGCCGAATCGGGTTAAGCACAGATACGCAGTATTTT. Its protein is CASSRIGLSTDTQYF.

This clonotype is a singleton in its sample. This chain joins TRBV11-1 and TRBJ1-6, with D perhaps matching TRBD1 (5 bases). Germline V gene data show CDR1 as SGHAT and CDR2 as FQDESV (reference sequence). The V gene lost 1 base and the J gene lost 9 bases, with 7 bases spanning the gap. The CDR3 is 13 residues long. The CDR3 DNA sequence: TGTGCCAGCAGCTTAGATACAGGTTCACCCCTCCACTTT. This sequence encodes CASSLDTGSPLHF.

The chain carries TRBV29-1 and TRBJ2-5; 8 nucleotides line up with TRBD1. V gave up 8 bases and J gave up 7 bases; unmatched junction bases: 15. The CDR3 contains 14 residues. Germline lookup yields CDR1 SQVTM and CDR2 ANQGSEA. The CDR3 region has the DNA TGCAGCACAACCGACAGGGGCGGAGGAGGGACCCAGTACTTC. It codes for CSTTDRGGGGTQYF.

J is TRBJ1-2 and V is TRBV6-1; the match to TRBD1 covers 9 bases. The V gene end was trimmed by 5 bases and the J gene end by 0 bases; junction bases not matched to a gene: 10. The CDR3 extends over 17 amino acids. Per germline, CDR1 MNHNS and CDR2 SASEGT. The CDR3 nucleotides read TGTGCCAGCAGTCCTCTGACAGGGGGGTTAGCTAACTATGGCTACACCTTC. Amino acid sequence: CASSPLTGGLANYGYTF.

V usage is TRBV29-1 and J usage is TRBJ2-7; D ambiguous. The CDR3 is made up of 13 amino acids. V lost 4 bases and J lost 7, with 17 bases in between. The germline gives CDR1 SQVTM, CDR2 ANQGSEA. CDR3 coding DNA: TGCAGCGTTGCGTTGCGACCCTTGGTGGAGCAGTACTTC. It specifies CSVALRPLVEQYF.

The V call is TRBV5-1, the J call TRBJ1-1; 8 positions match TRBD1. The CDR3 totals 15 residues. The V and J ends lost 1 base and 4 bases, in that order; junction bases with no gene match: 6. The germline V gene has CDR1 SGHRS and CDR2 YFSETQ. This CDR3 reads CASSLPIGQGTEAFF. DNA of the CDR3: TGCGCCAGCAGCTTGCCTATTGGACAGGGCACTGAAGCTTTCTTT.

The rearrangement uses TRBV4-3 and TRBJ2-3; 8 bases align to TRBD2. CDR1 is LGHNA, CDR2 YSLEER, per germline. There are 15 residues in the CDR3. V was pared by 3 bases and J by 0 bases, with 2 bases of the junction left unmatched. The CDR3 DNA follows: TGCGCCAGCAGCCACGTAGCGGGGAGCACAGATACGCAGTATTTT. This sequence encodes CASSHVAGSTDTQYF.

The rearrangement uses TRBV9 and TRBJ2-1; no firm D call. The germline gives CDR1 SGDLS, CDR2 YYNGEE. The CDR3 spans 15 residues. The V gene lost 2 bases and the J gene lost 0 bases, with 9 bases spanning the gap. The CDR3 DNA sequence: TGTGCCAGCAGCGTCGCCCAGAGCTCCTACAATGAGCAGTTCTTC. Translated, it gives CASSVAQSSYNEQFF.

This sequence joins TRBV5-1 and TRBJ2-3; 9 bases line up with TRBD1. CDR3 length equals 14 residues. CDR1 SGHRS and CDR2 YFSETQ come from the germline V gene. J gave up 2 bases and V 5 bases, and 3 bases lay outside the gene matches. The CDR3 sequence: CASRWTGDTDTQYF. In DNA form, the CDR3 reads TGCGCCAGCAGGTGGACAGGGGACACAGATACGCAGTATTTT.

The chain uses TRBV29-1 and TRBJ2-5; D unclear. The V end was cut by 4 bases, the J end by 1 base, with 7 bases between. CDR1 is SQVTM and CDR2 is ANQGSEA in the germline V gene. There are 12 residues in the CDR3. The CDR3 region is CSVVGVQETQYF. The CDR3 nucleotides are TGCAGCGTTGTTGGGGTCCAAGAGACCCAGTACTTC.

V usage is TRBV5-1 and J usage is TRBJ1-2, with D perhaps TRBD1 (5 bases). The CDR3 consists of 15 residues. Germline V gene sequence: CDR1 SGHRS, CDR2 YFSETQ. Trimming removed 2 bases from V and 6 bases from J, with 17 bases in between. CDR3 residues: CASSFGTGESDGYTF. The CDR3 region has the DNA TGCGCCAGCAGCTTCGGAACGGGGGAATCAGATGGCTACACCTTC. The full variable domain, completed using reference TRBV5-1 and TRBJ1-2, is KAGVTQTPRYLIKTRGQQVTLSCSPISGHRSVSWYQQTPGQGLQFLFEYFSETQRNKGNFPGRFSGRQFSNSRSEMNVSTLELGDSALYLCASSFGTGESDGYTFGSGTRLTVV.

The V gene is TRBV5-4, the J gene TRBJ2-5, with a weak D call TRBD2 (7 bases). In germline, CDR1 is SGHNT, CDR2 YYREEE (reference sequence). Trimming took off 2 bases at V and 7 bases at J, with 12 bases between the two ends. The CDR3 extends over 13 amino acids. The CDR3 sequence is CASSLQGGPTQYF. DNA for the CDR3: TGTGCCAGCAGCTTACAGGGAGGGCCGACCCAGTACTTC.

The rearrangement joins TRBV5-4 to TRBJ2-3, with TRBD2 matching over 8 bases. The CDR3 contains 15 residues. Germline-derived CDR1 and CDR2 are SGHNT and YYREEE (reference sequence). Germline trimming cut 6 bases from V and 0 bases from J; bases unmatched to any gene: 6. The CDR3 spells CASTRGGPSTDTQYF. In DNA form, the CDR3 reads TGTGCCAGCACACGGGGGGGGCCTAGCACAGATACGCAGTATTTT.

This clonotype came up once. The V and J genes are TRBV20-1 and TRBJ2-4, with TRBD2 matching 7 bases. There are 12 residues in the CDR3. After removal of 1 base from V and 7 bases from J, the junction contained 1 base not matched to a gene. Germline loops: CDR1 DFQATT, CDR2 SNEGSKA (reference sequence). CDR3 sequence (DNA): TGCAGTGCTAGAGCCGGGGGGAACATTCAGTACTTC. Its translation: CSARAGGNIQYF.

J is TRBJ1-4 and V is TRBV20-1, with TRBD1 identical over 8 bases. The CDR3 has 12 amino acids. Per germline, CDR1 DFQATT and CDR2 SNEGSKA (reference sequence). The V and J ends lost 5 bases and 6 bases, in that order; junction bases with no gene match: 2. CDR3 DNA: TGCAGTGCTGAACAGGGGGATGAAAAACTGTTTTTT. Its translation is CSAEQGDEKLFF.

The chain uses TRBV29-1 and TRBJ2-1, with D unresolved. Germline V CDR1 and CDR2: SQVTM, ANQGSEA. The V and J ends lost 4 bases and 3 bases respectively, with 7 bases between them. The CDR3 length is 12 residues. CDR3 residues: CSVVPNYNEQFF. CDR3 sequence (DNA): TGCAGCGTTGTACCAAACTACAATGAGCAGTTCTTC.

The CDR3 spells CSASLSGAIDEKLFF. CDR3 in DNA: TGCAGTGCCAGTTTATCAGGAGCAATAGATGAAAAACTGTTTTTT. V is TRBV20-1 and J is TRBJ1-4; D is ambiguous. Germline-derived CDR1 and CDR2 are DFQATT and SNEGSKA (reference sequence). V was pared by 6 bases and J by 6 bases, with 20 bases between. The CDR3 is made up of 15 amino acids.